This T cell receptor (beta chain) was recorded in a study of T cell responses to AZD1222 COVID-19 vaccine. Findings of the study overall: Among AZD1222 vaccinees, only six were seropositive at baseline. Spike was spanned by vaccine-associated CD4 TCRs, with dominance at 160-218 and 743-854.

With regard to this clone: The antigen is not known.

Germline V gene data show CDR1 as SGHNT and CDR2 as YYREEE (reference sequence). Deletions cut 0 bases from V and 5 bases from J, with 11 bases between. The length of the CDR3 is 14 residues. TCRdb's table, derived via immunoSEQ multiplex PCR, lists solely in-frame clones and lacks some. Among approximately 150,000 clones listed, roughly nine tenths were seen once. The material sequenced was peripheral blood, taken on day 0 of MenACWY control vaccination. V is TRBV5-4 and J is TRBJ2-5, with a weak D call TRBD2 (6 bases). The sequence came from an adult in good health. The CDR3 DNA is TGTGCCAGCAGCTTGGTTGGGGACTCGGAGACCCAGTACTTC. As protein: CASSLVGDSETQYF.